This T cell receptor beta chain was recovered during a study of glioma-infiltrating T cells. Germline lookup yields CDR1 LGHNA and CDR2 YSLEER. V lost 4 bases, J lost 3 bases, and 17 bases lay in between. The CDR3 loop spans 16 amino acids. Using RNA template, CDR3s of TCR alpha and beta were amplified with iRepertoire arm-PCR. TCRdb re-called the multiplex PCR reads through MiXCR, storing one row per CDR3 protein. This sample has a few hundred thousand distinct CDR3 sequences, with more than 35% found just once. The source of this sequence is a human donor with low-grade glioma or glioblastoma, undergoing nonglioma brain surgery, or in good health (not recorded which). The sample consisted of glioma tissue, nonneoplastic brain tissue, or PBMCs (not recorded which). The V and J genes are TRBV4-3 and TRBJ2-3, with D possibly matching TRBD2 (6 bases). The CDR3 DNA reads TGCGCCAGCAGCCGGATATACGGGAGAATAACAGATACGCAGTATTTT. Residues: CASSRIYGRITDTQYF.